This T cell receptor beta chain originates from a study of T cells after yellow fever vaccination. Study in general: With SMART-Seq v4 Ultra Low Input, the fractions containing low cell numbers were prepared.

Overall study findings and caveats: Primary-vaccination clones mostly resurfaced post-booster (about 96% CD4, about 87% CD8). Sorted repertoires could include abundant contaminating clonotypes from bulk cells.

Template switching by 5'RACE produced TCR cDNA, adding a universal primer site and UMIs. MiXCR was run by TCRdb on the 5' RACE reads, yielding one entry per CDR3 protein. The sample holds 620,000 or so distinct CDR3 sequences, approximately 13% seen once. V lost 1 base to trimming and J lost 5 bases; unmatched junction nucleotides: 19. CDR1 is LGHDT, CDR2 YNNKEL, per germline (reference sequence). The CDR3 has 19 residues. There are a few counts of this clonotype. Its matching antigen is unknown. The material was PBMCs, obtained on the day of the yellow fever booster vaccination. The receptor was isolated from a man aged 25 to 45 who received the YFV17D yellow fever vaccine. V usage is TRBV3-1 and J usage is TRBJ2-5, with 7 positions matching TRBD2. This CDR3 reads CASSQVRSAAGLWEETQYF. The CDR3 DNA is TGTGCCAGCAGCCAAGTACGGTCGGCAGCGGGACTGTGGGAGGAGACCCAGTACTTC.